This T cell receptor (beta chain) is from a study of shared clonotypes between healthy human individuals (dated by TCRdb to 2020 to 2022). At the level of the whole study: The cohort comprised a couple of women and three men aged 18 to 49 years. For each donor, CD4 naive and CD4 memory were each run on three plates, CD8 naive on two plates, and CD8 memory on one plate. To estimate repertoire size and how much clonotypes are shared between individuals, the study performed deep sequencing of blood TCR repertoires from 4 to 6 healthy adults. To increase sequencing depth and limit assay-specific biases, TCR repertoire library preparation and sequencing were carried out by different laboratories using diverse techniques. Between about 0.8 and 9 billion PBMCs per donor were obtained by leukapheresis. Summary of the overall study and its limitations: Pairwise subsampling led to the expectation that sequencing depth would affect the degree of clonotype sharing among donors. Because the study included only a small number of donors, the genetic and exposure-history diversity represented was limited. Incomplete sequencing was indicated by rarefaction of sorted-subset datasets, despite the large sequencing depth. Compared with non-shared clonotypes, clonotypes shared by all four sorted-subset donors had higher generation probabilities. Naive subsets generally had larger estimated clonotype richness than memory subsets did. Sampling was limited to blood, and TCR repertoires in tissue likely differ from TCR repertoires in blood. When four donors were compared, the shared fraction of clonotypes was about 5% for naive CD4, 3% to 4% for naive CD8, 2% to 2.5% for memory CD4, and roughly 0.43% for memory CD8.

Regarding this clone: Its antigen is not yet known. The record has no base qualities; no much larger clone is one base away.

Using the deep immunoSEQ assay, multiplex PCR amplified TCR CDR3 regions from genomic DNA. Extracted genomic DNA from each cell subset was spread evenly across all wells of several immunoSEQ 96-well plates, with each plate serving as a replicate. For sorted subsets, roughly 190 ng of genomic DNA, equivalent to around 31,000 T cell genomes, went into each replicate PCR. Purified libraries were measured with a Qubit 3.0 fluorometer, size-checked on a Bioanalyzer 2100, and measured again with the KAPA Library Quantification kit. Every immunoSEQ 96-well plate was sequenced on a dedicated single-read 150-cycle Illumina NextSeq 550 flow cell. Processing in the source paper ran as follows. Because the immunoSEQ output included only junctional sequences and no quality scores, the filtering could not be the same as the filtering used for full-length reads. To assign V/J genes and CDR3, sequences were annotated using PyIR, a Python wrapper for IgBLAST v1.9, with IMGT germline references. Reads were removed for weak V/J assignments (E-value above 1e-6), missing CDR3, stop codons, out-of-frame junctions, or ambiguous translated residues. A V3J clonotype was defined by an identical inferred V gene, J gene, and CDR3 amino acid sequence. Percentage overlap between repertoires was calculated by dividing the number of shared unique clonotypes by the size of the smaller repertoire. Three approaches were used to assess repertoire richness: RTK rarefaction, the Chao1 estimator, and Recon v2.1 estimates of unobserved clonotypes. Generation probabilities were computed with OLGA for all TCRbeta clonotypes obtained by the gDNA method from several donors. TCRdb stores this immuneACCESS table with in-frame sequences only. Part of the clones is absent; in the studies checked, under half of the shortfall reflects unresolved V genes, and no reason is known for the rest. Clone size and V and J calls were adopted from that table, with D and trimming inferred from the DNA. This sample lists approximately 1.4 million clones; approximately 98% were detected once. The ten largest clones capture roughly 0.45% of the sample.

Healthy HIV-negative adults with no recently reported acute infections or vaccinations were included as donors. Every donor was a Caucasian adult residing in Nashville, Tennessee, USA. CD4+ T cells were enriched by magnetic negative selection, after which naive cells were positively selected on CD45RA and the negative fraction was taken as the memory subset. Blood was collected by leukapheresis, and PBMCs were isolated by Ficoll-Histopaque density gradient centrifugation and then cryopreserved in liquid nitrogen vapor phase. Analytical flow cytometry was used to check the purity and quantity of every magnetically sorted T cell population. Genomic DNA was isolated from each sorted fraction and quantified by UV absorbance on a Nanodrop 2000c. Trimming takes 3 bases off V and 1 base off J; junction bases not matched to a gene: 4. The CDR3 contains 15 residues, cysteine and phenylalanine counted. Only the CDR3 portion is preserved as DNA: 45 bases, with reading frame beginning at the first base. CDR1 and CDR2 are drawn from the germline V gene (reference sequence): MNHEY, SMNVEV.

This sequence was found in a man under 40 in good health. This sequence uses TRBV27 and TRBJ2-7; 9 central nucleotides agree with TRBD2. Sequencing was carried out using naive CD4+ T cells sorted from blood. The cell subset or site tag for this specimen amounts to: CD45RA+ positively selected. DNA sequence: TGTGCCAGCAGTTTCCTAGCGGGGATTTCCTACGAGCAGTACTTC. The translation is CASSFLAGISYEQYF.